The sample holds many counts of the clone carrying this T cell receptor beta chain. The antigen remains undetermined. Beta-chain TCR CDR3 regions were amplified from RNA transcripts. Scientists carried out first-round RT-PCR using HTBI primers and then a second-round multiplex PCR. TCRdb called the multiplex PCR reads again in MiXCR, with one record for every CDR3 protein. The repertoire has about 390,000 distinct CDR3 sequences, about 16% of them found once; the top ten carry around 6.6%. There are 12 residues in the CDR3. Trimming stripped 9 bases from V and 4 bases from J, with 12 bases between. Germline lookup yields CDR1 LNHDA and CDR2 SQIVND (reference sequence). This sample is drawn from a study of Graves' ophthalmopathy and Graves' hyperthyroidism. Whole-study findings and limits: Ophthalmopathy progression predictions by the model showed 72.22% specificity and about 70% sensitivity. Discrimination between ophthalmopathy and stable hyperthyroidism by a 13-signature model showed 87.88% sensitivity and about 80% specificity.

The rearrangement uses TRBV19 and TRBJ1-1, with D hard to call. The TCR originated in a woman aged 18-29 years with stable Graves' hyperthyroidism. The material sequenced was peripheral blood. CDR3 bases: TGTGCCAGCGGGAGGACGGCCACTGAAGCTTTCTTT. This sequence encodes CASGRTATEAFF.